This T cell receptor (beta chain) was identified during a study of shared clonotypes between healthy human individuals. Each sorted subset replicate got 200 ng genomic DNA, roughly 27,000 genomes. Repertoires were generated with immunoSEQ multiplex PCR, while TCRdb's copy carries only in-frame clones and drops some. The data contain roughly 1,500,000 clones, approximately 98% of them singletons. The CDR3 consists of 14 residues. The germline V and J ends were trimmed by 5 bases and 3 bases, with 14 bases remaining between them. CDR1 SGHAT and CDR2 FQNNGV come from the germline V gene. The specimen sequenced was naive CD4+ T cells sorted from blood. Subset specified: CD45RA+ positively selected. The chain has TRBV11-2 and TRBJ2-7; tentatively, D is TRBD2 (5 bases). This clonotype was sampled from a man younger than 45 in good health. In DNA form, the CDR3 reads TGTGCCAGCAGCCGAACGGACTCGAACTACGAGCAGTACTTC. As protein: CASSRTDSNYEQYF.